This passage covers 6 T cell receptor beta chains from one sample sequenced in a study of regulatory T cells in long-lasting Graves disease. Noted time point: persistent/refractory GD, antithyroid drugs over 5 years with positive TRAb. Scientists built the TCR library using RNA that was extracted from PBMCs. Arm-PCR of CDR3 regions and iRepertoire HTBI primers were used to build TCR beta libraries. TCRdb redid the calling of the multiplex PCR reads with MiXCR, one entry per CDR3 protein. The sample carries 310,000 or so distinct CDR3 sequences, about 19% recorded once. This specimen was peripheral blood mononuclear cells (PBMCs), taken when the disease was refractory, from a patient treated with antithyroid drugs. The receptor source for this set is a female donor with Graves disease.

This clonotype appeared many times. The V and J genes are TRBV10-3 and TRBJ2-7; D is possibly TRBD2 (6 bases). There are 14 residues in the CDR3. Germline CDR1 ENHRY, CDR2 SYGVKD. Trimming shortened V by 4 bases and J by 3 bases, and 13 bases separated the two germline ends. CDR3 loop: CAISVAGSGYEQYF. The DNA of the CDR3 is TGTGCCATCAGTGTTGCGGGGTCCGGCTACGAGCAGTACTTC.

This clonotype was observed at least ten times. This chain uses TRBV11-2 with TRBJ2-4; D is undetermined. Trimming pared 2 bases from V and 0 bases from J, leaving 8 bases between. The germline V gene has CDR1 SGHAT and CDR2 FQNNGV. The CDR3 is 15 residues long. CDR3 residues: CASSLLGIAKNIQYF. CDR3 nucleotide sequence: TGTGCCAGCAGCTTACTTGGGATAGCCAAAAACATTCAGTACTTC.

The chain employs TRBV24-1 and TRBJ2-7; D gene ambiguous. CDR1 and CDR2 (germline): KGHDR, SFDVKD. Trimming took 5 bases from V and 0 from J, leaving 13 bases between them. CDR3 length equals 15 residues. The CDR3 protein is CATSAPDGNSYEQYF. The CDR3, as DNA: TGTGCCACCAGTGCACCGGACGGCAACTCCTACGAGCAGTACTTC.

The genes are TRBV12-3 or TRBV12-4 and TRBJ2-2; TRBD1 matches at 8 bases. This CDR3 is 15 amino acids long. The V and J ends lost 6 bases and 2 bases, in that order; junction bases with no gene match: 5. The CDR3 DNA sequence: TGTGCCAGCAGCCCGGACAGGGTTAACACCGGGGAGCTGTTTTTT. Protein sequence: CASSPDRVNTGELFF.

The chain carries TRBV19 and TRBJ1-1; the match to TRBD1 covers 7 bases. V was pared by 4 bases and J by 4 bases, with 15 bases of the junction left unmatched. CDR1 is LNHDA, CDR2 SQIVND, per germline (reference sequence). The CDR3 totals 17 residues. The CDR3 protein is CASSSPAPRGKGTEAFF. Here the CDR3 DNA reads TGTGCCAGTAGTAGCCCAGCCCCCAGGGGGAAAGGCACTGAAGCTTTCTTT.

As for this clonotype: This likely stems from a read error, as it lies one base from a far larger clone. The J gene is TRBJ1-5, the V gene TRBV2; 10 bases are shared with TRBD1. J lost 0 bases, V lost 5 bases, and 13 bases had no gene match. This CDR3 has 19 residues. The germline V gene has CDR1 SNHLY and CDR2 FYNNEI. The CDR3 DNA is TGTGCCAGCAGTTCAAACTACGGTGACAGGGGGCGTAGCAATCAGCCCCAGCATTTT. This translates into CASSSNYGDRGRSNQPQHF.